A single sample is the source of the 18 T cell receptor beta chains below, sequenced in a study of PD-L1 blockade in urothelial cancer. The method was immunoSEQ multiplex PCR; TCRdb's version includes in-frame clones alone and lacks a portion of them. This table has just under 45,000 clones, about 88% appearing once. This material consisted of PBMCs, taken around atezolizumab (anti-PD-L1) treatment. All receptors come from a woman aged 55 to 70 with urothelial cancer.

The chain combines TRBV19 with TRBJ2-3; 8 bases match TRBD2. With V trimmed by 3 bases and J by 10 bases, 6 bases remained unmatched. This CDR3 region has 13 residues. Germline assignment: CDR1 LNHDA and CDR2 SQIVND (reference sequence). CDR3 bases: TGTGCCAGTAGTATCGGGAGGGGAGGGCCGCAGTATTTT. Its protein product is CASSIGRGGPQYF.

This clone came up once. The same CDR3 also results from other DNA sequences found in this sample. The chain couples TRBV13 to TRBJ2-7; D might be TRBD1 (6 bases). CDR3 length: 13 residues. The germline V gene has CDR1 PRHDT and CDR2 FYEKMQ (reference sequence). V was pared by 0 bases and J by 3 bases, with 6 bases between. CDR3 region: CASSLGQGYEQYF. The CDR3 nucleotides are TGTGCCAGCAGCTTAGGACAGGGCTACGAGCAGTACTTC.

This clone appeared once. The DNA of the CDR3 is TGTGCCAGCAGCCAAGGGACTCTTCGAAACACCGGGGAGCTGTTTTTT. It yields the protein CASSQGTLRNTGELFF. The chain carries TRBV5-4 and TRBJ2-2, with D possibly being TRBD2 (6 bases). This CDR3 comprises 16 residues. Germline V gene data show CDR1 as SGHNT and CDR2 as YYREEE (reference sequence). Trimming removed 4 bases at V and 2 bases at J, with 15 bases between.

The chain combines TRBV10-2 with TRBJ2-7; 8 nucleotides line up with TRBD2. The CDR3 has 13 amino acids. Germline CDR1 reads WSHSY; CDR2 reads SAAADI. Trimming at V came to 6 bases and at J to 3 bases, leaving 4 bases not matched to a gene. This chain's CDR3 is CASREAGVYEQYF. Here the CDR3 DNA reads TGCGCCAGCAGGGAAGCGGGGGTCTACGAGCAGTACTTC.

The chain couples TRBV29-1 to TRBJ2-3; a possible D gene is TRBD1 (6 bases). Per the germline V gene, CDR1 is SQVTM and CDR2 is ANQGSEA. The CDR3 has 12 residues. V was trimmed by 2 bases and J by 6 bases, leaving 9 bases between them. This chain's CDR3 is CSVEQGWDTQYF. As DNA, the CDR3 is TGCAGCGTTGAACAGGGGTGGGATACGCAGTATTTT.

The V call is TRBV5-1, the J call TRBJ2-7; TRBD1 matches 7 bases. CDR1 is SGHRS and CDR2 is YFSETQ in the germline V gene. The CDR3 runs to 14 residues. Trimming at V came to 0 bases and at J to 3 bases, leaving 3 bases not matched to a gene. The CDR3 sequence: CASSLEGGGYEQYF. As DNA, the CDR3 is TGCGCCAGCAGCTTGGAAGGGGGCGGCTACGAGCAGTACTTC.

The CDR3 protein is CASSWDTNSNQPQHF. The CDR3 DNA is TGTGCCAGTAGTTGGGACACTAATAGCAATCAGCCCCAGCATTTT. The genes are TRBV19 and TRBJ1-5; D is perhaps TRBD1 (6 bases). The germline gives CDR1 LNHDA, CDR2 SQIVND (reference sequence). CDR3 length: 15 residues. V shed 5 bases and J shed 0 bases, with 11 bases lying between them.

This clone was counted between two and nine times. The chain carries TRBV7-2 and TRBJ1-2; 8 bases align to TRBD1. From germline, CDR1 is SGHTA and CDR2 FQGNSA. This CDR3 has 14 amino acids. Trimming at V came to 3 bases and at J to 0 bases, leaving 0 bases not matched to a gene. The CDR3 coding sequence is TGTGCCAGCAGCTTGGGACAGGCTAACTATGGCTACACCTTC. Translated, it gives CASSLGQANYGYTF.

The rearrangement links TRBV7-2 to TRBJ2-7; 12 bases fit TRBD1. The CDR3 is made up of 15 amino acids. V dropped 4 bases and J dropped 4; count of bases not matched to a gene: 5. CDR1 is SGHTA and CDR2 is FQGNSA in the germline V gene. The CDR3 loop is CASSSGTGGGYEQYF. CDR3 bases: TGTGCCAGCAGCTCGGGGACAGGGGGCGGGTACGAGCAGTACTTC.

This sequence joins TRBV7-2 and TRBJ2-2, with TRBD2 matching 14 bases. V dropped 2 bases and J dropped 5; count of bases not matched to a gene: 7. The CDR3 has 18 amino acids. CDR1 SGHTA and CDR2 FQGNSA come from the germline V gene. Written as DNA, the CDR3 is TGTGCCAGCAGCTTATTATTGACTAGCGGGGGGGCGACCGGGGAGCTGTTTTTT. As protein: CASSLLLTSGGATGELFF.

The chain uses TRBV19 and TRBJ2-7; TRBD1 is a possible D gene (6 bases). The CDR3 has 13 residues. CDR1 is LNHDA, CDR2 SQIVND, per germline (reference sequence). The V and J ends lost 5 bases and 3 bases respectively, with 11 bases between them. The CDR3 sequence: CASSEGQSYEQYF. CDR3 DNA sequence: TGTGCCAGTAGTGAAGGACAGAGCTACGAGCAGTACTTC.

The chain is built from TRBV10-2 and TRBJ2-3; D not resolved. The CDR3 has 16 amino acids. V lost 6 bases to trimming and J lost 2 bases, with 18 bases between them. CDR1 is WSHSY, CDR2 SAAADI, per germline. The CDR3 spells CASRLNRHPSTDTQYF. Here the CDR3 DNA reads TGCGCCAGCAGGTTGAACCGACACCCCTCCACAGATACGCAGTATTTT.

This chain joins TRBV28 and TRBJ2-7, with TRBD2 as a possible D gene (6 bases). V shed 10 bases and J shed 2 bases, with 15 bases lying between them. Germline lookup yields CDR1 MDHEN and CDR2 SYDVKM. This CDR3 region has 13 residues. The CDR3 nucleotides are TGTGCCACCTCAAGACTAGGCCCCTACGAGCAGTACTTC. The encoded protein is CATSRLGPYEQYF.

This chain uses TRBV6-5 with TRBJ2-3, with D hard to call. Germline V gives CDR1 MNHEY, CDR2 SVGAGI. Trimming shortened V by 0 bases and J by 2 bases, and 9 bases separated the two germline ends. This CDR3 is built from 15 residues. In nucleotides, the CDR3 is TGTGCCAGCAGTTACTCTCGGCAGGACACAGATACGCAGTATTTT. Amino acid sequence: CASSYSRQDTDTQYF.

The chain carries TRBV27 and TRBJ1-1; D possibly corresponds to TRBD1 (5 bases). CDR1 and CDR2 (germline): MNHEY, SMNVEV (reference sequence). Trimming removed 5 bases at V and 3 bases at J, with 13 bases between. The CDR3 has 14 residues. The CDR3 region has the DNA TGTGCCAGCAGTGCCTTTGACAGCTACACTGAAGCTTTCTTT. It translates to CASSAFDSYTEAFF.

CDR3: CASSHERGLSSYEQYF. The DNA for the CDR3 is TGTGCCAGCAGCCATGAGAGGGGGCTTTCTTCGTACGAGCAGTACTTC. The chain uses TRBV14 and TRBJ2-7, with 7 bases that match TRBD1. The CDR3 has 16 amino acids. The germline gives CDR1 SGHDN, CDR2 FVKESK. The junction had 12 bases not matched to a gene; V was cut back by 3 bases and J by 4 bases.

V usage is TRBV19 and J usage is TRBJ2-3, with 9 bases identical to TRBD2. V dropped 8 bases and J dropped 2; count of bases not matched to a gene: 8. CDR1 is LNHDA and CDR2 is SQIVND in the germline V gene (reference sequence). The CDR3 is 15 residues long. The CDR3 protein is CASGSGTSYTDTQYF. In nucleotides, the CDR3 is TGTGCCAGTGGATCCGGGACTAGCTACACAGATACGCAGTATTTT.

This chain uses TRBV19 with TRBJ2-4, with TRBD1 identical over 7 bases. The V and J ends lost 1 base and 12 bases, in that order; junction bases with no gene match: 6. The CDR3 sequence is 13 residues long. Germline V gene sequence: CDR1 LNHDA, CDR2 SQIVND (reference sequence). The CDR3 DNA sequence: TGTGCCAGTAGTATAGCCACAGGGGACCCTCAGTACTTC. Translated, it gives CASSIATGDPQYF.